A single sample is the source of the 8 T cell receptor beta chains below, sequenced in a study of cytomegalovirus exposure and HLA in healthy donors. PCR involved 60 Vbeta and 13 Jbeta primers. TCRdb keeps only in-frame clones here, not all; method: immunoSEQ multiplex PCR. The sample has 100,000 to 150,000 clones; the top ten hold roughly 1.7%. Sequenced: PBMCs. The receptors come from a man in his late teens or twenties in good health and CMV-seronegative.

V and J are TRBV19 and TRBJ1-1, with 11 bases aligning to TRBD1. The V segment lost 7 bases and the J segment 10 bases; nucleotides outside the gene matches: 11. Germline assignment: CDR1 LNHDA and CDR2 SQIVND (reference sequence). The CDR3 extends over 14 amino acids. The DNA of the CDR3 is TGTGCCAGTACAGGGGGGACAGGGGGTTACCGAGCTTTCTTT. This sequence encodes CASTGGTGGYRAFF.

The chain joins TRBV7-2 to TRBJ2-1, with D possibly being TRBD1 (5 bases). The CDR3 is made up of 15 amino acids. Looked up from germline, CDR1 is SGHTA and CDR2 is FQGNSA. Trimming took 1 base from V and 8 from J, leaving 15 bases between them. For the CDR3, the DNA is TGTGCCAGCAGCTTAGTAACAGGATCTGTAGATGAGCAGTTCTTC. Translation: CASSLVTGSVDEQFF. The variable domain in full, with the rest retrieved from reference TRBV7-2 and TRBJ2-1, is GAGVSQSPSNKVTEKGKDVELRCDPISGHTALYWYRQSLGQGLEFLIYFQGNSAPDKSGLPSDRFSAERTGGSVSTLTIQRTQQEDSAVYLCASSLVTGSVDEQFFGPGTRLTVL.

The CDR3 loop reads CASSFLAYNEQFF. CDR3 sequence (DNA): TGTGCCAGCAGCTTCTTAGCGTACAATGAGCAGTTCTTC. This rearrangement joins TRBV7-9 to TRBJ2-1; tentatively, D is TRBD2 (5 bases). CDR3 length equals 13 residues. The germline V and J ends were trimmed by 3 bases and 4 bases, with 7 bases remaining between them. Per germline, CDR1 SEHNR and CDR2 FQNEAQ (reference sequence).

The chain couples TRBV19 to TRBJ2-2; D gene unclear. V was trimmed by 4 bases and J by 4 bases, leaving 19 bases between them. CDR1 is LNHDA and CDR2 is SQIVND in the germline V gene (reference sequence). This CDR3 has 17 residues. The CDR3 region is CASSTEPQWALTGELFF. The CDR3 DNA follows: TGTGCCAGTAGTACTGAACCACAGTGGGCGCTCACCGGGGAGCTGTTTTTT. The full variable domain, rest sourced from reference TRBV19 and TRBJ2-2, is DGGITQSPKYLFRKEGQNVTLSCEQNLNHDAMYWYRQDPGQGLRLIYYSQIVNDFQKGDIAEGYSVSREKKESFPLTVTSAQKNPTAFYLCASSTEPQWALTGELFFGEGSRLTVL.

V and J are TRBV6-1 and TRBJ2-7; the D gene is possibly TRBD1 (6 bases). Germline CDR1 and CDR2: MNHNS and SASEGT. The CDR3 runs to 11 residues. V gave up 8 bases and J gave up 3 bases, with 8 bases separating them. The CDR3 DNA reads as TGTGCCAGCGGACAGCTCTACGAGCAGTACTTC. Its translation: CASGQLYEQYF.

V is TRBV5-6 and J is TRBJ2-5; 9 bases map to TRBD1. The junction had 12 bases not matched to a gene; V was cut back by 4 bases and J by 5 bases. Germline CDR1 and CDR2: SGHDT and YYEEEE. The CDR3 sequence is 16 residues long. The CDR3 sequence: CASSGAGQGIGETQYF. In DNA, the CDR3 is TGTGCCAGCAGCGGGGCGGGACAGGGCATCGGGGAGACCCAGTACTTC.

The chain employs TRBV7-8 and TRBJ1-6, with TRBD1 matching over 8 bases. Unmatched junction bases numbered 3, after V lost 4 bases and J lost 7 bases. CDR1 is SGHVS and CDR2 is FQNEAQ in the germline V gene. The CDR3 runs to 14 residues. CDR3 sequence: CASSSQGANSPLHF. For the CDR3, the DNA is TGTGCCAGCAGCTCCCAGGGGGCGAATTCACCCCTCCACTTT.

V usage is TRBV7-2 and J usage is TRBJ2-1; 7 bases map to TRBD2. The germline V gene encodes CDR1 SGHTA and CDR2 FQGNSA. With V trimmed by 2 bases and J by 4 bases, 5 bases remained unmatched. The CDR3 sequence is 15 residues long. CDR3 sequence: CASSLQAGNYNEQFF. In DNA form, the CDR3 reads TGTGCCAGCAGCTTACAAGCGGGGAATTACAATGAGCAGTTCTTC.